Detailed here is one T cell receptor (beta chain). The antigen is undetermined. The collection from each donor was one heparinised blood draw averaging about 110 mL. Purity exceeding 98% was reached by all sorted populations. The entry originates in a study of beta chain features in type 1 diabetes. CDR1 and CDR2 from the germline V gene are SGHRS and YFSETQ. This CDR3 contains 13 residues. The V gene end was trimmed by 2 bases and the J gene end by 7 bases; junction bases not matched to a gene: 6. Isolated RNA was reverse transcribed in full, so expressed TCRB transcripts were sequenced. The repertoire was sequenced with immunoSEQ multiplex PCR; TCRdb's copy has only in-frame clones and lacks some. The sample holds about 270,000 clones, 13% to 15% seen once. Study-level findings and limits: Researchers reported that naive, central memory and Treg TCRB repertoires appeared more similar in patients than in healthy donors. Type 1 diabetes patients showed a moderate but significant shortening of TCRB CDR3s in all four CD4+ subsets.

The sequence came from a man aged 25 to 40 with type 1 diabetes. The chain recombines TRBV5-1 with TRBJ2-7; 7 bases map to TRBD2. The sample consisted of naive CD4+ T cells from blood. CDR3 in DNA: TGCGCCAGCAGCTTCGGGACTACGGGAGAGCAGTACTTC. Amino acid sequence: CASSFGTTGEQYF.